These 5 T cell receptor beta chains were all obtained from the same sample, sequenced in a study of blood T cells in healthy people across ages. Next came a second PCR, run for roughly 7 to 12 cycles, which used a sample-barcoded 5' primer along with a J-beta primer mix. Each CDR3 protein gets one entry after TCRdb re-called the 5' RACE reads with MiXCR. The repertoire holds 760,000 or so distinct CDR3 sequences, with 25% as singletons. The sample was also reused in another study, on T cells of mothers and their children.

The sequencing sample was made of blood. All receptors come from a boy between 5 and 17 years old in good health.

This clonotype was counted between two and nine times. CDR3 amino acids: CSAPGLVDRQFF. As DNA, the CDR3 is TGCAGTGCTCCGGGACTAGTTGATCGGCAGTTCTTC. V usage is TRBV20-1 and J usage is TRBJ2-1; 8 bases are a match to TRBD2. V trimming: 5 bases; J trimming: 12 bases; junction bases outside the gene matches: 9. The CDR3 extends over 12 amino acids. CDR1 is DFQATT and CDR2 is SNEGSKA in the germline V gene (reference sequence).

The V and J genes are TRBV15 and TRBJ2-5; 11 bases agree with TRBD1. The CDR3 is 17 residues long. Losses at the gene ends were 3 bases for V and 4 bases for J; bases not matched to a gene: 10. The germline V gene encodes CDR1 LNHNV and CDR2 YYDKDF (reference sequence). CDR3 DNA sequence: TGTGCCACCAGCAGGGGCGGACAGGGGGCTTTGCGAGAGACCCAGTACTTC. Its protein product is CATSRGGQGALRETQYF.

The chain has TRBV11-2 and TRBJ2-7; 8 nucleotides match TRBD2. V gave up 4 bases and J gave up 7 bases; unmatched junction bases: 18. Germline lookup yields CDR1 SGHAT and CDR2 FQNNGV. This CDR3 is built from 17 residues. The CDR3: CASSSRGREGLSDEQYF. In nucleotides, the CDR3 is TGTGCCAGCAGCTCCCGAGGACGGGAGGGCCTATCGGATGAGCAGTACTTC.

The chain has TRBV5-1 and TRBJ2-4, with D perhaps being TRBD1 or TRBD2 (6 bases each). Germline loops: CDR1 SGHRS, CDR2 YFSETQ. The CDR3 extends over 15 amino acids. Deletions cut 7 bases from V and 0 bases from J, with 14 bases between. Here the CDR3 reads CASSTGASAKNIQYF. The CDR3 DNA sequence: TGCGCCAGCTCGACGGGGGCCTCAGCCAAAAACATTCAGTACTTC.

This clonotype was seen only a few times. The V gene is TRBV12-3 or TRBV12-4, the J gene TRBJ1-4, with D possibly being TRBD1 (6 bases). The length of the CDR3 is 13 residues. V was pared by 6 bases and J by 5 bases, with 10 bases between. The CDR3 here is CASRDTGNEKLFF. The CDR3 DNA reads TGTGCCAGCAGGGACACAGGGAATGAAAAACTGTTTTTT.